The sample holds a few counts of the clone carrying this TCR beta chain. Its specificity is not known. The entry originates in a study of beta chain features in type 1 diabetes. Trimming removed 0 bases at V and 4 bases at J, with 4 bases between. The CDR3 has 12 residues. The germline V gene encodes CDR1 SGDLS and CDR2 YYNGEE. TCRB transcripts that were expressed got sequenced, as all of the isolated RNA had been reverse transcribed. Repertoires were generated with immunoSEQ multiplex PCR, while TCRdb's copy carries only in-frame clones and drops some. The sample yields about 330,000 clones, 8% to 13% seen once. Study observations and caveats: More deletions and fewer insertions at VDJ junctions were seen in type 1 diabetes patients.

Via the markers CD45RO/CCR7/CD25/CD127/CD95/CD27, stem cell-like memory, regulatory, central memory and naive CD4+ cells were sorted. Sorted populations all had greater than 95% purity. The chain couples TRBV9 to TRBJ1-2; D uncertain. This receptor was obtained from a woman aged 25 to 39 in good health. Sequenced sample: naive CD4+ T cells from blood. CDR3 sequence (DNA): TGTGCCAGCAGCGTAGACAGCTATGGCTACACCTTC. Translating gives CASSVDSYGYTF.